These 5 T cell receptor beta chains share one sample of origin, sequenced in a study of graft-versus-host responses after intestinal transplantation. The data were produced by immunoSEQ multiplex PCR, yet TCRdb's version contains in-frame clones alone and is incomplete. The top ten hold roughly 4% of the sample, which has under 90,000 clones, roughly 89% seen once. No antigen has been identified for these receptors. The sequenced sample was unstimulated CD8+ T cells sorted from spleen or lymph node cells, obtained before transplant. The receptors originated from a human donor who was the organ donor for an intestinal transplant.

J is TRBJ1-1 and V is TRBV6-5; no firm D call. CDR1 is MNHEY, CDR2 SVGAGI, per germline. Trimming shortened V by 0 bases and J by 4 bases, and 12 bases separated the two germline ends. This CDR3 has 15 residues. The CDR3 spells CASSYSDPGSTEAFF. In DNA, the CDR3 is TGTGCCAGCAGTTACTCCGACCCGGGGTCCACTGAAGCTTTCTTT.

This chain uses TRBV4-1 with TRBJ2-1; 8 bases agree with TRBD1. The CDR3 length is 13 residues. Germline V lookup: CDR1 MGHRA, CDR2 YSYEKL. The junction had 5 bases not matched to a gene; V was cut back by 7 bases and J by 6 bases. CDR3 residues: CASMTGVSNEQFF. CDR3 nucleotides: TGCGCCAGCATGACAGGGGTAAGCAATGAGCAGTTCTTC.

This chain links TRBV2 with TRBJ1-2; D is perhaps TRBD1 (6 bases). V was cut by 11 bases and J by 6 bases, with 16 bases left in between. The CDR3 has 12 residues. Germline V lookup: CDR1 SNHLY, CDR2 FYNNEI. CDR3 bases: TGTGCCGTACGACAGGCGCCTAATGGCTACACCTTC. It yields the protein CAVRQAPNGYTF.

The table lists this clone with a count of one. This chain links TRBV27 with TRBJ2-5, with 9 bases that match TRBD1. J gave up 7 bases and V 4 bases, and 19 bases lay outside the gene matches. This CDR3 is 18 amino acids long. Looked up from germline, CDR1 is MNHEY and CDR2 is SMNVEV (reference sequence). The CDR3 DNA sequence: TGTGCCAGCAGTTCTGCTCCACCCCGACAGGGGGAGAAGGGGACCCAGTACTTC. Its protein product is CASSSAPPRQGEKGTQYF.

The rearrangement links TRBV4-1 to TRBJ1-2; D gene uncertain. Germline V gives CDR1 MGHRA, CDR2 YSYEKL. CDR3 size: 16 residues. V dropped 3 bases and J dropped 0 bases, with 14 bases sitting between them. CDR3 in DNA: TGCGCCAGCAGCCAGAGTACAGAGCAAGCTAACTATGGCTACACCTTC. It is translated as CASSQSTEQANYGYTF.